These 11 T cell receptor beta chains were sequenced from one sample in a study of early T cells in non-severe SARS-CoV-2 infection. One entry per CDR3 protein, called by TCRdb with MiXCR from the 5' RACE reads. The sample contains 65,000 to 85,000 distinct CDR3 sequences, roughly 13% of which appear only once. Input material: whole blood. These TCRs come from an adult who was a healthcare worker with PCR-confirmed SARS-CoV-2 infection or an uninfected control (not recorded which).

Notes on this clonotype: A much larger clone lies a single base off, so this may be a read error. The genes are TRBV29-1 and TRBJ2-5; TRBD2 matches 13 bases. Germline V CDR1 and CDR2: SQVTM, ANQGSEA. The CDR3 loop spans 14 amino acids. The CDR3 DNA reads as TGCAGAGTGGACGGGACTAGCGGGGCCGGGACCCAGTACTTC. It is translated as CRVDGTSGAGTQYF.

This clonotype was recorded at least ten times. V and J are TRBV6-4 and TRBJ2-2, with TRBD1 as a possible D gene (6 bases). V was pared by 5 bases and J by 4 bases, with 11 bases between. Germline assignment: CDR1 MRHNA and CDR2 SNTAGT. The CDR3 spans 14 residues. CDR3 bases: TGTGCCAGCAGTAAGGACAGTTCCACCGGGGAGCTGTTTTTT. It is translated as CASSKDSSTGELFF.

This clonotype was observed many times. V gene TRBV29-1 combines with J gene TRBJ1-2; D unresolved. Trimming pared 2 bases from V and 4 bases from J, leaving 17 bases between. The CDR3 runs to 15 residues. CDR1 and CDR2 (germline): SQVTM, ANQGSEA. The CDR3 bases are TGCAGCGTTGAATTGTTGGGGATAGCTGTCTATGGCTACACCTTC. This gives the protein CSVELLGIAVYGYTF.

This clonotype has at least ten counts. The chain is built from TRBV6-2 or TRBV6-3 and TRBJ1-1; 7 bases agree with TRBD1. Trimming at V came to 5 bases and at J to 1 base, leaving 13 bases not matched to a gene. CDR1 and CDR2 from the germline V gene are MNHEY and SVGEGT. The CDR3 spans 17 residues. CDR3 residues: CASSVWGRGQTNTEAFF. CDR3 sequence (DNA): TGTGCCAGCAGTGTCTGGGGGCGGGGACAGACGAACACTGAAGCTTTCTTT.

A few counts support this clonotype. This chain connects TRBV9 to TRBJ1-1; D not resolved. The CDR3 totals 13 residues. The V end lost 3 bases, the J end lost 5 bases, and 11 bases lay between the germline ends. From germline, CDR1 is SGDLS and CDR2 YYNGEE. CDR3 residues: CASSAHSETEAFF. Here the CDR3 DNA reads TGTGCCAGCAGCGCCCACTCGGAAACTGAAGCTTTCTTT. The whole variable domain, remainder taken from reference TRBV9 and TRBJ1-1, is DSGVTQTPKHLITATGQRVTLRCSPRSGDLSVYWYQQSLDQGLQFLIQYYNGEERAKGNILERFSAQQFPDLHSELNLSSLELGDSALYFCASSAHSETEAFFGQGTRLTVV.

This rearrangement joins TRBV29-1 to TRBJ2-3; the D gene is possibly TRBD2 (6 bases). From germline, CDR1 is SQVTM and CDR2 ANQGSEA. CDR3 length equals 14 residues. The V end lost 6 bases, the J end lost 0 bases, and 13 bases lay between the germline ends. The CDR3 DNA reads as TGCAGCGTGGGTAGGGACTTGAGCACAGATACGCAGTATTTT. Protein sequence: CSVGRDLSTDTQYF.

This clonotype was found a few times. The rearrangement links TRBV4-2 to TRBJ2-2; 7 bases line up with TRBD2. After removal of 0 bases from V and 7 bases from J, the junction contained 2 bases not matched to a gene. CDR3 length: 14 residues. Germline values: CDR1 LGHNA, CDR2 YNFKEQ. The CDR3, as DNA: TGTGCCAGCAGCCAAGAACGCGGGAGCGGGGAGCTGTTTTTT. This translates into CASSQERGSGELFF.

This clonotype was found a few times. The rearrangement uses TRBV29-1 and TRBJ2-3; D not resolved. V lost 7 bases and J 10 bases, leaving 12 bases between the germline ends. Germline V CDR1 and CDR2: SQVTM, ANQGSEA. The CDR3 runs to 10 residues. This chain's CDR3 is CSGIERAQYF. The CDR3 DNA sequence: TGCAGCGGTATCGAACGTGCGCAGTATTTT.

This chain's CDR3 is CASSFGTFRDTEAFF. The CDR3 DNA reads as TGTGCCAGCAGTTTCGGTACCTTCAGGGACACTGAAGCTTTCTTT. The V gene is TRBV28, the J gene TRBJ1-1; tentatively, D is TRBD1 (5 bases). In germline, CDR1 is MDHEN, CDR2 SYDVKM. V was cut by 3 bases and J by 3 bases, with 14 bases left in between. The CDR3 loop spans 15 amino acids.

A few counts support this clonotype. This chain connects TRBV11-2 to TRBJ2-1; no firm D call. Germline CDR1 and CDR2: SGHAT and FQNNGV. With 0 bases removed from V and 5 bases from J, the gap between germline ends came to 8 bases. The length of the CDR3 is 14 residues. This chain's CDR3 is CASSLDRGDNEQFF. CDR3 DNA sequence: TGTGCCAGCAGCTTAGATCGTGGAGACAATGAGCAGTTCTTC.

J is TRBJ1-1 and V is TRBV20-1; possibly TRBD1 for D (5 bases). This CDR3 region has 15 residues. V gave up 6 bases and J gave up 1 base, with 18 bases separating them. Germline CDR1 is DFQATT and CDR2 is SNEGSKA (reference sequence). This CDR3 is CSAWGGLGENTEAFF. CDR3 DNA sequence: TGCAGTGCATGGGGGGGACTGGGGGAGAACACTGAAGCTTTCTTT.